The text below deals with one T cell receptor beta chain. Repertoires were generated with immunoSEQ multiplex PCR, while TCRdb's copy carries only in-frame clones and drops some. The sample consists of around 380,000 clones, more than 75% of them appearing once. This sample was included in a study of blood T cell repertoires in COVID-19. Deletions cut 5 bases from V and 0 bases from J, with 10 bases between. This CDR3 is built from 15 residues. Germline CDR1 is SGHAT and CDR2 is FQNNGV. The source is a man in his thirties or forties who had recovered from COVID-19. V and J are TRBV11-2 and TRBJ1-4; the D gene is possibly TRBD1 (6 bases). Sequencing used PBMCs or T cells enriched from blood (not recorded which). CDR3 in DNA: TGTGCCAGCAGCCTGGGGGCTCCAACTAATGAAAAACTGTTTTTT. Translation: CASSLGAPTNEKLFF.